This T cell receptor (beta chain) was found in a study of T cell responses to AZD1222 COVID-19 vaccine. Here immunoSEQ multiplex PCR was the method, and the copy in TCRdb shows in-frame clones only, minus some. The sample records around 110,000 clones, 93% being singletons. Findings and caveats of the study: Clonal diversity may have been underestimated, and the donors were mostly white British, with more females than males. Baseline seropositivity characterized only a handful of AZD1222 recipients.

A word on this clone: Its antigen is not identified.

The CDR3 is 13 residues long. Trimming cost V 3 bases and J 1 base, with 6 bases left between them. The sequenced sample was peripheral blood, obtained on day 0 of AZD1222 vaccination. The J gene is TRBJ1-1, the V gene TRBV12-3 or TRBV12-4; D is undetermined. This TCR was recovered from an adult in good health. In nucleotides, the CDR3 is TGTGCCAGCAGTTTTACGGCGAACACTGAAGCTTTCTTT. This sequence encodes CASSFTANTEAFF.